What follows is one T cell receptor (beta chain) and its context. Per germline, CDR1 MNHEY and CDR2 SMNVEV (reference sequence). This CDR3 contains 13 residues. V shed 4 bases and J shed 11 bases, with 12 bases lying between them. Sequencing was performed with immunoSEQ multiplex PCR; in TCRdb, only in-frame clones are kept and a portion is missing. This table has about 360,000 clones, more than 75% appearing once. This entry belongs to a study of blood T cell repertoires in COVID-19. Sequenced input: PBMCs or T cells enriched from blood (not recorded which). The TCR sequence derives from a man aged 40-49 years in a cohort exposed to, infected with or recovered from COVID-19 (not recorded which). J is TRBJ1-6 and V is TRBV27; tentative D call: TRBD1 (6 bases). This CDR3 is CASSWDTETPLHF. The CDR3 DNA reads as TGTGCCAGCAGTTGGGACACCGAAACACCCCTCCACTTT.